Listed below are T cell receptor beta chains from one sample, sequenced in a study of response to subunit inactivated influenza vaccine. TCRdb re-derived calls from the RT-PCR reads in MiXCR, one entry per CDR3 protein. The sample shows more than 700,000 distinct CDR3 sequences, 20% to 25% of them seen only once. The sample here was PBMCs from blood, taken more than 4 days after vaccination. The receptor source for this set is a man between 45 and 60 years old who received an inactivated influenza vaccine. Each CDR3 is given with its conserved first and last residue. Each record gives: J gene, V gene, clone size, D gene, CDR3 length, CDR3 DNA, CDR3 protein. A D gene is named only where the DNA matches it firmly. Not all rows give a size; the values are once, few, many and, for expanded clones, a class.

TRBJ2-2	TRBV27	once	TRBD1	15	TGTGCCAGCAGTTACGGGGACAGGTGGGCCGGGGAGCTGTTTTTT	CASSYGDRWAGELFF
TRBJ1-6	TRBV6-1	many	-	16	TGTGCCAGCAGCCGGGACGTAAGCTCCTATAATTCACCCCTCCACTTT	CASSRDVSSYNSPLHF
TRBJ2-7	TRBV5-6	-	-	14	TGTGCCAGCAGTAGGGTACATAGCCCGTCCGAGCAGTACTTC	CASSRVHSPSEQYF
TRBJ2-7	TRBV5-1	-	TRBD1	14	TGCGCCAGCAGCGAAGGGGACAGCTCCTACGAGCAGTACTTC	CASSEGDSSYEQYF
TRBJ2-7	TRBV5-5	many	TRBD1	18	TGTGCCAGCAGCTACGGGACAGGCGCCTATTCTCCATTCTACGAGCAGTACTTC	CASSYGTGAYSPFYEQYF
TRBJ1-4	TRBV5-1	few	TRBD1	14	TGCGCCAGCAGCCCGGGACAGAGGAGGGAAAAACTGTTTTTT	CASSPGQRREKLFF
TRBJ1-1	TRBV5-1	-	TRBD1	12	TGCGCCAGCGGAGACAGGGAGCCTGAAGCTTTCTTT	CASGDREPEAFF
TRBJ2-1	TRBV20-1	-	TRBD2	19	TGCAGTGCGCCCCATCAGACCCCAATTACTAGCGGGAGGGACAATGAGCAGTTCTTC	CSAPHQTPITSGRDNEQFF
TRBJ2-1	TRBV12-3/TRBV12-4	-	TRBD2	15	TGTGCCAGCAGTTTTTTCCTAGCGGGGCGCAATGAGCAGTTCTTC	CASSFFLAGRNEQFF
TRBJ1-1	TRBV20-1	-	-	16	TGCAGTGCTATGGGTCCCGAAGGGGCGTTGAACACTGAAGCTTTCTTT	CSAMGPEGALNTEAFF
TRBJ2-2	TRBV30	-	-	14	TGTGCCTGCCGAGGGGGGACCAACACCGGGGAGCTGTTTTTT	CACRGGTNTGELFF
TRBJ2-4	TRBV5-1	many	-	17	TGCGCCAGCAGCCCAGGAGGGACAAGTTTAGCCAAAAACATTCAGTACTTC	CASSPGGTSLAKNIQYF
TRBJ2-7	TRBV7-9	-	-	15	TGTGCCAGCAGCATGCTGGGAGGCGTACGGTACGAGCAGTACTTC	CASSMLGGVRYEQYF
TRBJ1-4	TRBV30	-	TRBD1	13	TGTGCCTGGCAACTTACAGGGGCGAGGGAACTGTTTTTT	CAWQLTGARELFF
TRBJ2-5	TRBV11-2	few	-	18	TGTGCCAGCAGCTTATACTCCGTACCAAGAGAAGGGCAAGAGACCCAGTACTTC	CASSLYSVPREGQETQYF
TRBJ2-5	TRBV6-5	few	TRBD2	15	TGTGCCAGCAGCGGACTCGAGACCGGGAGGGAGACCCAGTACTTC	CASSGLETGRETQYF
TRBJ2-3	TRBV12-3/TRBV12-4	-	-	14	TGTGCCAGCAGTTTATCTCGAATCTCAGATACGCAGTATTTT	CASSLSRISDTQYF
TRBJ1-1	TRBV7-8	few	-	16	TGTGCCAGCAGCAAAACGGGGTGGGGAGGGGACACTGAAGCTTTCTTT	CASSKTGWGGDTEAFF
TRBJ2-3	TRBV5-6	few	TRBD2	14	TGTGCCAGCAGGCGGGGGGTCCTCACAGATACGCAGTATTTT	CASRRGVLTDTQYF
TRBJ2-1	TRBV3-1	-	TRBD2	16	TGTGCCAGCAGCCGGTTAGCGGGGGGGACCGCTGATGAGCAGTTCTTC	CASSRLAGGTADEQFF
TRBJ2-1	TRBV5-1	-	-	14	TGCGCCAGCAGCTTGGATGTTAGCGTGTATGAGCAGTTCTTC	CASSLDVSVYEQFF
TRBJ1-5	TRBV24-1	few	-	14	TGTGCCACCAGTGATTGGGACAGCAATCAGCCCCAGCATTTT	CATSDWDSNQPQHF
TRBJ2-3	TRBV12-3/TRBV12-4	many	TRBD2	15	TGTGCCAGCAGTTTTCTAGCGGGAAACACAGATACGCAGTATTTT	CASSFLAGNTDTQYF
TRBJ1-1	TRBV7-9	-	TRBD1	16	TGTGCCAGCAGCCACCCCCCGACAGGGGTGAACACTGAAGCTTTCTTT	CASSHPPTGVNTEAFF
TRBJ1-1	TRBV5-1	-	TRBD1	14	TGCGCCAGCAGCAAGACAGGGGACAACACTGAAGCTTTCTTT	CASSKTGDNTEAFF
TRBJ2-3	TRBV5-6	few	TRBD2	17	TGTGCCAGCAGCCCCCAGGGACTAGCGGGGAACACAGATACGCAGTATTTT	CASSPQGLAGNTDTQYF